This T cell receptor (beta chain) was recovered during a study of shared clonotypes between healthy human individuals. General study findings and limits: Only blood underwent sampling, and tissue repertoires likely differ.

In its sample, this clone was seen once. Its antigen is still unknown. Sequencing was performed with immunoSEQ multiplex PCR; in TCRdb, only in-frame clones are kept and a portion is missing. The sample lists approximately 2.4 million clones, more than 90% occurring once. V lost 5 bases and J 8 bases, leaving 21 bases between the germline ends. The germline CDR1 and CDR2 sequences are SGHTA and FQGNSA. CDR3 length: 16 residues. This receptor was identified in a young man in good health. Material for sequencing was naive CD4+ T cells sorted from blood. Subset: CD45RA+ positively selected. The rearrangement links TRBV7-2 to TRBJ1-4, with D perhaps matching TRBD1 (5 bases). The CDR3 nucleotides are TGTGCCAGCAGCCCGAACCAGGGACCTGGGAGAGAAAAACTGTTTTTT. This translates into CASSPNQGPGREKLFF.